This T cell receptor beta chain emerged from a study of blood T cell repertoires in COVID-19. Sequencing was performed with immunoSEQ multiplex PCR; in TCRdb, only in-frame clones are kept and a portion is missing. The sample includes some 150,000 clones, 70% to 90% of them seen just once. There are 14 residues in the CDR3. The germline V gene has CDR1 ENHRY and CDR2 SYGVKD. Losses at the gene ends were 9 bases for V and 5 bases for J; bases not matched to a gene: 11. The specimen sequenced was peripheral blood. The receptor was isolated from a man in his sixties with active or convalescent COVID-19. The gene calls are TRBV10-3 and TRBJ2-5, with 8 bases that match TRBD2. The CDR3 loop is CAIQGERERETQYF. The CDR3 region has the DNA TGTGCCATTCAAGGAGAGCGGGAGAGGGAGACCCAGTACTTC.